This TCR beta chain is from a study of vaccination and CD4 T cells after COVID-19. About the research overall: Convalescent donors: six male, four female; seven Caucasian, two Asian, one multiracial, two Hispanic. Once diagnosed, patients had post-COVID samples drawn a median around 110 days later (range 35 to 161). Findings of the study overall: Median reactive clonotypes, those recognizing SARS-CoV-2, rose from about 22 to 38, not significantly.

The CDR3 totals 15 residues. Germline V gene data show CDR1 as SGHRS and CDR2 as YFSETQ. V lost 3 bases and J 1 base, leaving 14 bases between the germline ends. At the Johns Hopkins FTIC core, DNA taken from cultured CD4+ T cells was sequenced by way of the Oncomine TCR Beta short-read assay. MiXCR, applied by TCRdb to the PCR reads, yields one record per CDR3 protein. This table has about 8,900 distinct CDR3 sequences, about two fifths appearing once. As for treatment: roughly ten-day PBMC culture with coronavirus spike peptide pools or control peptides (ViraFEST assay). About this clonotype: Its matching antigen is unknown.

Specimen: CD4+ T cells from blood, cultured in vitro. This sequence originates from a human donor who had recovered from COVID-19. The rearrangement joins TRBV5-1 to TRBJ2-7; possibly TRBD2 for D (5 bases). CDR3 sequence reads: CASSSDGSGSYEQYF. The CDR3 bases are TGCGCCAGCAGCTCGGACGGAAGCGGTTCCTACGAGCAGTACTTC.